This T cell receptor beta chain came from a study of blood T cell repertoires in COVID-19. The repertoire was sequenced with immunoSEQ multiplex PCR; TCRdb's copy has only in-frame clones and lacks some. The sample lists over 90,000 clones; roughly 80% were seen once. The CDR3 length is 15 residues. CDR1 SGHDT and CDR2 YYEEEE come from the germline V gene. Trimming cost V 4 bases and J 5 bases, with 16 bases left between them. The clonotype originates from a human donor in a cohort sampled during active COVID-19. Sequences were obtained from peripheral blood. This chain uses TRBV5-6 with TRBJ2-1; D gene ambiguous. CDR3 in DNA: TGTGCCAGCAGCAGAGACTCACACCGAAACAATGAGCAGTTCTTC. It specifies CASSRDSHRNNEQFF.